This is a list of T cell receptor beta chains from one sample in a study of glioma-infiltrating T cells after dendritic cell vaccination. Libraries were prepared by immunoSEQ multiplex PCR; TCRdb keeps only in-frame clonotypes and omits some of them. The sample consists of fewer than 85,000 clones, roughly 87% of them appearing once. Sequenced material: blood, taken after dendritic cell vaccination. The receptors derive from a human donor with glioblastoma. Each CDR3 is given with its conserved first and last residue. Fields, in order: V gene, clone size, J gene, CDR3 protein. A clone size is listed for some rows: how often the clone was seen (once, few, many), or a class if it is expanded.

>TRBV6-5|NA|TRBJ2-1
CASSRGSYNEQFF
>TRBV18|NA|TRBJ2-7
CASSPQAGQGIEQYF
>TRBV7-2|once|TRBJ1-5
CASSLAYRERQGPNQPQHF
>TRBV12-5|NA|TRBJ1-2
CASGEQGARYGYTF
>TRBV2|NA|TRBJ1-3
CASNQGAGNTIYF
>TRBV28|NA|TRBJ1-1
CASFLQTGSTEAFF
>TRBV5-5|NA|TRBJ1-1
CASSLTTVGETEAFF
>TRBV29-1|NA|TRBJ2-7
CSVENSRTYEQYF
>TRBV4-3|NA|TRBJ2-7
CASSSLGLAGEGYEQYF
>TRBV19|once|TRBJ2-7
CASSIRLAGGAYEQYF
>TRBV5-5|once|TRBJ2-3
CASSPTGKGTDTQYF
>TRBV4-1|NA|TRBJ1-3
CASSQEFRAHTIYF
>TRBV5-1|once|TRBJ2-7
CASSLGLTYEQYF
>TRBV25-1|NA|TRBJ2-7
CASSEQYGVYEQYF
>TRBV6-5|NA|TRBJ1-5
CASSRTGNSNQPQHF
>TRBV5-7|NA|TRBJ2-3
CASSPPPGQGKGDTQYF
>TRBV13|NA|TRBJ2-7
CASGQGGQIWGGGPYEQYF
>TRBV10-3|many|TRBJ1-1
CATGKGFEWAFF
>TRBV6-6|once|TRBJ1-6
CASSHRESLSPLHF
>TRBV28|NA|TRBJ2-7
CASRGLASEQYF
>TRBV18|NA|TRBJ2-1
CASSGRGDHEQFF
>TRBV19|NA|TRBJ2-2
CASSIRQGSTGELFF
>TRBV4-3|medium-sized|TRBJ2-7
CASSPRQTLSYEQYF
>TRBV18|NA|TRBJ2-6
CASSGQTSGANVLTF
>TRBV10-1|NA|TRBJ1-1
CASSDSTARNTEAFF
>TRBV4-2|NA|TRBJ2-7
CASSQAGRGSPYEQYF
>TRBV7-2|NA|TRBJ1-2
CASSLEGRESGYGYTF
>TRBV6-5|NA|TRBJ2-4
CASSYQGGTSKNIQYF
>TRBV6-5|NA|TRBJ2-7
CASTPSSKSSYEQYF